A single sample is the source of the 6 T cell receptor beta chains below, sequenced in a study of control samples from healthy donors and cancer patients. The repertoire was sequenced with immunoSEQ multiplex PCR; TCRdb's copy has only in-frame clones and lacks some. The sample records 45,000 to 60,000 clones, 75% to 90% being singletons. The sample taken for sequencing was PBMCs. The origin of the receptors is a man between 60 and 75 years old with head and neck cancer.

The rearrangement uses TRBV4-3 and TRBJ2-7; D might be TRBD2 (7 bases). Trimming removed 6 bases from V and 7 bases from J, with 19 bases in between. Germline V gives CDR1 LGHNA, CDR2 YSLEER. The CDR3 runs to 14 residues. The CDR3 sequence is CASSQGRAGREQYF. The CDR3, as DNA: TGCGCCAGCAGTCAGGGGCGGGCCGGGAGGGAGCAGTACTTC.

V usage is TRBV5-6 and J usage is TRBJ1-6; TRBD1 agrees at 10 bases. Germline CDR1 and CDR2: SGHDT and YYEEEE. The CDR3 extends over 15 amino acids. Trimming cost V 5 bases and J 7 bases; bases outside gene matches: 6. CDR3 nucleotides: TGTGCCAGCAGGATATGGGACAGGGGAAATTCACCCCTCCACTTT. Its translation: CASRIWDRGNSPLHF. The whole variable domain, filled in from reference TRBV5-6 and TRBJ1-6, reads DAGVTQSPTHLIKTRGQQVTLRCSPKSGHDTVSWYQQALGQGPQFIFQYYEEEERQRGNFPDRFSGHQFPNYSSELNVNALLLGDSALYLCASRIWDRGNSPLHFGNGTRLTVT.

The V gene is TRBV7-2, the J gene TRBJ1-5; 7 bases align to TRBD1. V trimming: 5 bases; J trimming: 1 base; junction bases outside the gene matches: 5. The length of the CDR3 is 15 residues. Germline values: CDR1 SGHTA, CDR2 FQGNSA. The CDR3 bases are TGTGCCAGCAGCCCTAAGGGACAGAGCAATCAGCCCCAGCATTTT. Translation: CASSPKGQSNQPQHF.

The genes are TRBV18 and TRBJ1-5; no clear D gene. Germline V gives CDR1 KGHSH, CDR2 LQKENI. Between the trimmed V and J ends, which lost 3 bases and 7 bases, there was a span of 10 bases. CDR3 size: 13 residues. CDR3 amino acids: CASSPSDGQPQHF. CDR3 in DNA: TGTGCCAGCTCACCTTCGGACGGACAGCCCCAGCATTTT.

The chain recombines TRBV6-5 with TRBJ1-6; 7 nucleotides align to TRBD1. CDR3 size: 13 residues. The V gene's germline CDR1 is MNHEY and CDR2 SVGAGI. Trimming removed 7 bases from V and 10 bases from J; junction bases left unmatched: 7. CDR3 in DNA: TGTGCCAGCAACCAGGACAGGCTATCACCCCTCCACTTT. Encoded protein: CASNQDRLSPLHF.

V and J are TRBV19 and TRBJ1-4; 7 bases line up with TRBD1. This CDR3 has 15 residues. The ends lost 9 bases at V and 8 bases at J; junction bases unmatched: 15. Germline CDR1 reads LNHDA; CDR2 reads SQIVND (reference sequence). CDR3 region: CASASTGRVWEKLFF. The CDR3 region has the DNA TGTGCCAGCGCTTCGACAGGGAGGGTATGGGAAAAACTGTTTTTT.